This T cell receptor beta chain was sequenced during a study of patients and donors after allogeneic stem cell transplantation. Trimming cost V 3 bases and J 4 bases, with 16 bases left between them. The CDR3 length is 15 residues. The V gene's germline CDR1 is SQVTM and CDR2 ANQGSEA. TCRdb reprocessed the RT-PCR reads with MiXCR, giving one entry per CDR3 protein. The data contain some 160,000 distinct CDR3 sequences, approximately 24% of them singletons. The source of this sequence is a human donor who was either an allogeneic HSCT recipient or a stem cell or donor lymphocyte infusion donor (not recorded which). It is not recorded whose cells these are; they may come from a transplant donor. The specimen was blood, either unsorted or a sorted T cell fraction (not recorded which). The chain links TRBV29-1 to TRBJ2-1; D unresolved. CDR3 amino acids: CSVEAGQTAYNEQFF. In DNA, the CDR3 is TGCAGCGTTGAGGCAGGTCAGACCGCATACAATGAGCAGTTCTTC.